These 2 T cell receptor beta chains were all obtained from the same sample, sequenced in a study of cytomegalovirus exposure and HLA in healthy donors. TCRdb's copy holds only in-frame clones and misses some; the assay was immunoSEQ multiplex PCR. The table shows some 180,000 clones, with about 81% occurring only once. The sample was PBMCs. The source is a woman in her 30s in good health and CMV-seronegative.

The rearrangement links TRBV30 to TRBJ2-7; 8 bases map to TRBD2. The CDR3 is 13 residues long. The germline CDR1 and CDR2 sequences are GTSNPN and SVGIG (reference sequence). V trimming: 0 bases; J trimming: 5 bases; junction bases outside the gene matches: 3. DNA for the CDR3: TGTGCCTGGAGTGTATTAGCGGGGAACGAGCAGTACTTC. Its protein product is CAWSVLAGNEQYF.

The chain employs TRBV25-1 and TRBJ2-1; 8 nucleotides match TRBD2. Germline V CDR1 and CDR2: MGHDK, SYGVNS. With 6 bases clipped from V and 3 bases from J, the junction kept 7 bases outside the gene matches. The CDR3 totals 15 residues. CDR3: CASSTLGGGYNEQFF. DNA for the CDR3: TGTGCCAGCAGCACCCTCGGGGGGGGCTACAATGAGCAGTTCTTC.